This paragraph covers one T cell receptor beta chain sequence. Its specificity is not known. The germline V gene has CDR1 LGHDT and CDR2 YNNKEL (reference sequence). The ends were cut back, 5 bases at V and 8 bases at J, with 12 bases in the middle. CDR3 length: 12 amino acids. The source of the sample is a study of T cell responses to AZD1222 COVID-19 vaccine. Whole-study findings and limits: Only a handful of AZD1222 recipients, about six in all, had baseline seropositivity. Repertoires were obtained only post-peak T cell response. Mapped onto spike, vaccine-associated CD4 TCRs spanned it and were dominant at 160-218 and 743-854.

Measured with immunoSEQ multiplex PCR; TCRdb has only the in-frame clones, and not every one. The sample carries roughly 97,000 clones, 75% to 90% recorded once. The chain recombines TRBV3-1 (or the pseudogene TRBV3-2) with TRBJ1-2; D unresolved. The sample here was peripheral blood, taken on day 0 of AZD1222 vaccination. This TCR came from an adult in good health. In DNA, the CDR3 is TGTGCCAGCAGCACCCCCAGTGGCGGCTACACCTTC. Its protein product is CASSTPSGGYTF.